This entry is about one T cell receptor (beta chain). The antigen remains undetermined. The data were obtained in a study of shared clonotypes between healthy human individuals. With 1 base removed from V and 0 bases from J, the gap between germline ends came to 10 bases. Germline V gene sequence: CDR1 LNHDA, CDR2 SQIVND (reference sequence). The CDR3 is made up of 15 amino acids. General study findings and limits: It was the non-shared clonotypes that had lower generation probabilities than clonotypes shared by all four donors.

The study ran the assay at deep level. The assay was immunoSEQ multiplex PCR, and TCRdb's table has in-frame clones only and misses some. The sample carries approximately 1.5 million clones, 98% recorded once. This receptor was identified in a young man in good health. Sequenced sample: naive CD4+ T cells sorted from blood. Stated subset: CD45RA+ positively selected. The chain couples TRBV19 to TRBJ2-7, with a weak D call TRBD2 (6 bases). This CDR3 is CASSIGAGSSYEQYF. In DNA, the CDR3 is TGTGCCAGTAGTATAGGTGCGGGAAGCTCCTACGAGCAGTACTTC.